The next 8 T cell receptor beta chains were all read from a single sample in a study of blood T cell repertoires in COVID-19 (dated by TCRdb to about 2020). The protocol used for the library was the immunoSEQ multiplex PCR assay. In TCRdb, the immuneACCESS table is reduced to in-frame sequences with V and J assigned. These tables do not hold every clone; where another copy was compared, an unresolved V gene accounts for under half, and the others remain unexplained. The sample profile shows roughly 330,000 clones; around 83% of them were found once. The ten biggest clones cover roughly 1.1% of the sample. Sequenced material: peripheral blood. These receptors were taken from a woman in her fifties or sixties with acute or convalescent COVID-19.

The chain combines TRBV5-4 with TRBJ2-3; 12 bases are shared with TRBD2. V was clipped by 3 bases and J by 3 bases; unmatched bases: 5. CDR1 is SGHNT, CDR2 YYREEE, per germline (reference sequence). The CDR3 spans 16 residues. CDR3 nucleotides: TGTGCCAGCAGCTCGCAGACTAGCGGGGGTACAGATACGCAGTATTTT. Amino acid sequence: CASSSQTSGGTDTQYF.

The gene calls are TRBV7-2 and TRBJ2-7, with D uncertain. With 0 bases removed from V and 4 bases from J, the gap between germline ends came to 10 bases. Germline V gene sequence: CDR1 SGHTA, CDR2 FQGNSA. CDR3 length: 14 amino acids. The CDR3 nucleotides read TGTGCCAGCAGCTTAGCGGCCAGGTTATACGAGCAGTACTTC. It is translated as CASSLAARLYEQYF.

The rearrangement uses TRBV28 and TRBJ1-6; 9 bases are a match to TRBD1. From germline, CDR1 is MDHEN and CDR2 SYDVKM. The CDR3 totals 14 residues. Trimming took 4 bases from V and 7 from J; bases not matched to a gene: 2. This CDR3 reads CASSWGTGNSPLHF. CDR3 DNA sequence: TGTGCCAGCAGTTGGGGGACAGGGAATTCACCCCTCCACTTT.

CDR3 protein: CASSQNPGQGFTEAFF. CDR3 in DNA: TGTGCCAGCAGCCAAAACCCGGGACAGGGATTCACTGAAGCTTTCTTT. This rearrangement joins TRBV3-1 (or the pseudogene TRBV3-2) to TRBJ1-1; 9 bases are shared with TRBD1. The junction had 8 bases not matched to a gene; V was cut back by 2 bases and J by 4 bases. The CDR3 is 16 residues long. CDR1 and CDR2 (germline): LGHDT, YNNKEL (reference sequence).

The chain joins TRBV5-1 to TRBJ1-6, with TRBD1 as a possible D gene (5 bases). This CDR3 is 15 amino acids long. Germline CDR1 SGHRS, CDR2 YFSETQ. V shed 8 bases and J shed 11 bases, with 23 bases lying between them. The chain's CDR3 is CARNPTTQGWTPLHF. The DNA of the CDR3 is TGCGCCAGAAACCCTACGACCCAGGGATGGACACCCCTCCACTTT.

The chain is built from TRBV7-9 and TRBJ2-7; TRBD1 is a possible D gene (7 bases). The CDR3 has 14 residues. From germline, CDR1 is SEHNR and CDR2 FQNEAQ (reference sequence). Trimming cost V 5 bases and J 9 bases, with 20 bases left between them. CDR3 in DNA: TGTGCCAGCAGCGGAGGGGGGACAGCCTATGGGCAGTACTTC. Amino acids: CASSGGGTAYGQYF.

This clone was detected only a few times. The chain recombines TRBV19 with TRBJ1-4, with TRBD1 as a possible D gene (6 bases). Trimming pared 5 bases from V and 4 bases from J, leaving 11 bases between. This CDR3 contains 14 residues. The germline V gene has CDR1 LNHDA and CDR2 SQIVND (reference sequence). The CDR3, as DNA: TGTGCCAGTAGTTGGACAGCCCTTAATGAAAAACTGTTTTTT. This sequence encodes CASSWTALNEKLFF. Filled out from reference TRBV19 and TRBJ1-4, the complete variable domain reads DGGITQSPKYLFRKEGQNVTLSCEQNLNHDAMYWYRQDPGQGLRLIYYSQIVNDFQKGDIAEGYSVSREKKESFPLTVTSAQKNPTAFYLCASSWTALNEKLFFGSGTQLSVL.

The V call is TRBV18, the J call TRBJ2-5; 7 bases align to TRBD2. Trimming removed 6 bases from V and 3 bases from J; junction bases left unmatched: 10. The CDR3 runs 15 residues. Germline loops: CDR1 KGHSH, CDR2 LQKENI. The CDR3 sequence is CASSPTASGEETQYF. DNA for the CDR3: TGTGCCAGCTCCCCTACGGCTAGCGGTGAAGAGACCCAGTACTTC.